These 5 T cell receptor beta chains share one sample of origin, sequenced in a study of shared clonotypes between healthy human individuals (dated by TCRdb to about 2020). Receptor libraries were prepared by the immunoSEQ multiplex PCR assay. TCRdb retrieved this table from immuneACCESS and kept in-frame rearrangements only. Not all clones are present; in checked studies, unresolved V genes account for under half, and no reason is known for the remainder. This sample has about 2.3 million clones in its table, and around 93% of those were observed once. The leading ten clones occupy around 0.38% of the sample. Sequences were obtained from naive CD4+ T cells from PBMCs. In the paper's terms, the cell subset or site label means: CD45RA+ positively selected. The source is a man younger than 35 in good health. Some clones in this sample may be carry-over from other donors' samples.

This chain joins TRBV27 and TRBJ2-7, with TRBD2 matching over 8 bases. CDR1 and CDR2 (germline): MNHEY, SMNVEV (reference sequence). J lost 3 bases, V lost 5 bases, and 12 bases had no gene match. The CDR3 is 16 residues long. The chain's CDR3 is CASSTLFGGRFYEQYF. The CDR3, as DNA: TGTGCCAGCAGTACCCTTTTTGGCGGGAGGTTCTACGAGCAGTACTTC.

This clone has a handful of counts. This CDR3 is also generated by other DNA sequences in the sample. CDR3 bases: TGTGCCAGCTCACCTTCCCTGAACACCGGGGAGCTGTTTTTT. It is translated as CASSPSLNTGELFF. The chain employs TRBV18 and TRBJ2-2; D uncertain. The V end lost 3 bases, the J end lost 1 base, and 6 bases lay between the germline ends. Germline values: CDR1 KGHSH, CDR2 LQKENI. CDR3 length equals 14 residues.

The rearrangement links TRBV7-3 to TRBJ2-2, with D maybe TRBD1 (6 bases). There are 14 residues in the CDR3. V was pared by 4 bases and J by 7 bases, with 13 bases between. Germline V gene sequence: CDR1 SGHTA, CDR2 FQGTGA. Written as DNA, the CDR3 is TGTGCCAGCAGCTCTGACAGGAGATACGGGGAGCTGTTTTTT. The encoded protein is CASSSDRRYGELFF.

The rearrangement uses TRBV5-1 and TRBJ2-2; perhaps D is TRBD1 or TRBD2 (5 bases each). The germline V and J ends were trimmed by 4 bases and 0 bases, with 10 bases remaining between them. Germline CDR1 SGHRS, CDR2 YFSETQ. The CDR3 is 15 residues long. CDR3 sequence (DNA): TGCGCCAGCAGCCGGGACGGCACGAACACCGGGGAGCTGTTTTTT. This sequence encodes CASSRDGTNTGELFF.

The V and J genes are TRBV7-8 and TRBJ2-7; 8 nucleotides align to TRBD2. Unmatched junction bases numbered 10, after V lost 1 base and J lost 5 bases. The CDR3 is 16 amino acids. CDR1 SGHVS and CDR2 FQNEAQ come from the germline V gene. Written as DNA, the CDR3 is TGTGCCAGCAGCTTAGGGAACGCGGGAGGATCCCACGAGCAGTACTTC. Translation: CASSLGNAGGSHEQYF.